This T cell receptor (beta chain) was sequenced for a study of shared clonotypes between healthy human individuals. Study-wide background: Each donor contributed plates that comprised three CD4 naive, three CD4 memory, two CD8 naive and one CD8 memory. Study-wide results and caveats: Tissues were not sampled, only blood, and their repertoires likely differ.

Every subset's genomic DNA went evenly onto several immunoSEQ plates. The protocol was immunoSEQ multiplex PCR, while the TCRdb copy is restricted to in-frame clones and leaves out a portion. Of about 550,000 clones listed, less than 97% are singletons. Naive CD8 cells were CD45RO-negative, positively selected for CCR7, excluding terminally differentiated effector memory CD45RA+ cells. With respect to this clone: The antigen remains undetermined.

The clonotype originates from a woman between 25 and 40 years old in good health. The specimen sequenced was naive CD8+ T cells sorted from blood.

CDR3 coding DNA: TGTGCCAGCAGCGCTGGGAACACTGAAGCTTTCTTT. This encodes CASSAGNTEAFF. The chain is built from TRBV7-9 and TRBJ1-1, with no clear D. Deletions cut 5 bases from V and 1 base from J, with 5 bases between. Germline assignment: CDR1 SEHNR and CDR2 FQNEAQ (reference sequence). This CDR3 has 12 residues. Using reference TRBV7-9 and TRBJ1-1 for the parts outside the CDR3, the full variable domain is DTGVSQNPRHKITKRGQNVTFRCDPISEHNRLYWYRQTLGQGPEFLTYFQNEAQLEKSRLLSDRFSAERPKGSFSTLEIQRTEQGDSAMYLCASSAGNTEAFFGQGTRLTVV.